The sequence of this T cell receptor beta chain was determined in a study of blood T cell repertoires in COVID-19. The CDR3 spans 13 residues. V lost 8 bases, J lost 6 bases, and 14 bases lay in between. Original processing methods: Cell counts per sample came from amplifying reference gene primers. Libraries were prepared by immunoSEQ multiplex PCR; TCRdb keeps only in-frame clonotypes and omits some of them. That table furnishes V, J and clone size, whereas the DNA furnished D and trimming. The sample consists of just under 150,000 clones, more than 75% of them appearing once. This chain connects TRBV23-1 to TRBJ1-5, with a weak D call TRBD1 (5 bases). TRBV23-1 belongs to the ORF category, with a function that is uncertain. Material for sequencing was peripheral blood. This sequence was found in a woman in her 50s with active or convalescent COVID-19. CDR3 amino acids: CASPRERGQPQHF. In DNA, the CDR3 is TGCGCCAGCCCCAGGGAACGCGGTCAGCCCCAGCATTTT.